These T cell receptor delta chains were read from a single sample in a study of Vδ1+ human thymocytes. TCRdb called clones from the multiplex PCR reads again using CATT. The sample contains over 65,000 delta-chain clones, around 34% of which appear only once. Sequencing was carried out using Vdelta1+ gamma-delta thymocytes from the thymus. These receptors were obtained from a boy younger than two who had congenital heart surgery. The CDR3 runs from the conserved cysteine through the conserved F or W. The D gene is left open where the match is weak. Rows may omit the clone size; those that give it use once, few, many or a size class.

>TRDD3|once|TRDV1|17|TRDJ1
CALGELKYWGIPDKLIF
TGTGCTCTTGGGGAACTCAAGTACTGGGGGATACCCGATAAACTCATCTTT
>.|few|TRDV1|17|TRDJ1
CALGGKEGGEYTDKLIF
TGTGCTCTTGGGGGAAAGGAGGGTGGGGAGTACACCGATAAACTCATCTTT
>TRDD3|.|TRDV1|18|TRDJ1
CALGANPAWGILPDKLIF
TGTGCTCTTGGGGCAAATCCTGCCTGGGGGATACTGCCCGATAAACTCATCTTT
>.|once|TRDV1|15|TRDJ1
CALVLRRYWTDKLIF
TGTGCTCTTGTTCTCCGAAGGTACTGGACCGATAAACTCATCTTT
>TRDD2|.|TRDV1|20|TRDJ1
CALGDQRAFLRLGIPDKLIF
TGTGCTCTTGGGGACCAGAGGGCCTTCCTACGCCTCGGGATCCCCGATAAACTCATCTTT
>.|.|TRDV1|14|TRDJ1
CALVCPPYTDKLIF
TGTGCTCTTGTCTGCCCCCCTTACACCGATAAACTCATCTTT
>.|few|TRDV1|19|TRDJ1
CALGPSSPTTLLDTDKLIF
TGTGCTCTTGGGCCGTCGAGCCCTACGACCCTACTCGACACCGATAAACTCATCTTT
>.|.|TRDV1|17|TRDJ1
CALGEYTFRAWGDKLIF
TGTGCTCTTGGGGAATATACCTTCCGTGCTTGGGGCGATAAACTAATCTTT
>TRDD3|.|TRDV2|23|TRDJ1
CACDNRTGGYAKIRCPFADKLIF
TGTGCCTGTGACAATCGTACTGGGGGATACGCAAAAATACGATGCCCGTTCGCGGATAAACTCATCTTT
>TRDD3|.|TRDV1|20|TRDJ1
CALGEPVSRLGDIGAEKLIF
TGTGCTCTTGGGGAACCGGTATCCCGACTGGGGGATATCGGAGCCGAGAAACTCATCTTT
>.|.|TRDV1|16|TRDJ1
CALGEFFLHFPDKLIF
TGTGCTCTTGGGGAATTCTTCCTCCACTTCCCCGATAAACTCATCTTT
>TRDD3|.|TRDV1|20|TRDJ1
CALGELVAYWGIRYADKLIF
TGTGCTCTTGGGGAACTTGTGGCGTACTGGGGGATACGGTATGCCGATAAACTCATCTTT
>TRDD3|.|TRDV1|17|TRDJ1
CALGGRLGALYTDKLIF
TGTGCTCTTGGGGGAAGACTGGGGGCCCTGTACACCGATAAACTCATCTTT
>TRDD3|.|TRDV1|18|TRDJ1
CALGERDFSDGGLYKLIF
TGTGCTCTTGGGGAACGGGACTTCTCCGATGGGGGATTGTATAAACTCATCTTT
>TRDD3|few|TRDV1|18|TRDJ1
CALGELTLRGIPFDKLIF
TGTGCTCTTGGGGAACTAACCCTACGGGGGATACCATTCGATAAACTCATCTTT
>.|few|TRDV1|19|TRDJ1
CALGDSSVGLVSYTDKLIF
TGTGCTCTTGGGGACTCCTCCGTGGGGCTGGTCTCGTACACCGATAAACTCATCTTT
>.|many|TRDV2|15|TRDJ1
CACDPVSPRRPKLIF
TGTGCCTGTGATCCTGTTTCCCCCCGACGGCCAAAACTCATCTTT
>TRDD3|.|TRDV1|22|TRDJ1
CALGEDVRSYGGLGDYTDKLIF
TGTGCTCTTGGGGAAGACGTCAGGTCCTACGGGGGACTGGGGGACTACACCGATAAACTCATCTTT
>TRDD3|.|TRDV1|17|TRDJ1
CALGTLVLGDCTDKLIF
TGTGCTCTTGGGACTCTCGTACTGGGGGACTGCACCGATAAACTCATCTTT
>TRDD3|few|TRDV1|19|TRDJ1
CALGGEASLGDTHTDKLIF
TGTGCTCTTGGGGGAGAGGCCTCACTGGGGGATACGCACACCGATAAACTCATCTTT
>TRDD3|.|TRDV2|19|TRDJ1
CACDTSEQCVDTGSDKLIF
TGTGCCTGTGACACATCAGAACAGTGTGTGGATACGGGATCCGATAAACTCATCTTT
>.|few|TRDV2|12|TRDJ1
CATGESTDKLIF
TGTGCCACCGGGGAGTCCACCGATAAACTCATCTTT
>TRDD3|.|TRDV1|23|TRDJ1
CALGEPFLIFSWGIRGRHDKLIF
TGTGCTCTTGGGGAACCGTTCCTAATTTTTTCCTGGGGGATACGGGGGCGCCACGATAAACTCATCTTT
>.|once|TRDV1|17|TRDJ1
CALGELGPALDRAKLIF
TGTGCTCTTGGGGAACTTGGCCCAGCTCTGGATAGGGCTAAACTCATCTTT
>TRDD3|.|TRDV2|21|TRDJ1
CACDYRLGDQVPHRHTDELIF
TGTGCCTGTGACTATCGTCTGGGGGATCAAGTACCTCATCGACACACCGATGAACTCATCTTT
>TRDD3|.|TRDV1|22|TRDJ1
CALGELYSQGGWGIPYTDKLIF
TGTGCTCTTGGGGAACTCTACTCGCAGGGAGGGTGGGGGATCCCTTACACCGATAAACTCATCTTT
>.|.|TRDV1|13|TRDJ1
CALGELIPDKLIF
TGTGCTCTTGGGGAACTAATCCCCGATAAACTCATCTTT
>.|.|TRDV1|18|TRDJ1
CALGEKGEGGGYTDKLIF
TGTGCTCTTGGGGAAAAGGGGGAAGGGGGAGGGTACACCGATAAACTCATCTTT
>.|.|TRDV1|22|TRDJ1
CALGQLSVPRLGRGKYTDKLIF
TGTGCTCTTGGGCAACTATCCGTACCGAGACTGGGAAGGGGAAAGTACACCGATAAACTCATCTTT
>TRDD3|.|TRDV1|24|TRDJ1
CALGGPRQVSYPLLGDTGFDKLIF
TGTGCTCTTGGGGGCCCCAGACAGGTTTCCTACCCCTTACTGGGGGATACGGGATTCGATAAACTCATCTTT
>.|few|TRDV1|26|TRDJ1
CALGPNRGIWRSVGILADTITDKLIF
TGTGCTCTTGGACCCAATCGTGGGATCTGGCGGTCAGTAGGCATACTGGCGGACACGATAACCGATAAACTCATCTTT
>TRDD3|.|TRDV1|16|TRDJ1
CALGEASGLGDSYLIF
TGTGCTCTTGGGGAGGCGTCCGGTCTGGGGGATTCTTATCTCATCTTT
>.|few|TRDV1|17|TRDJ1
CALGEILTFGGLDKLIF
TGTGCTCTTGGGGAAATTCTTACCTTTGGGGGCCTCGATAAACTCATCTTT
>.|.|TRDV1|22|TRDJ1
CALGGPRAFRLLVDYSGDKLIF
TGTGCTCTTGGGGGACCCCGGGCCTTCCGTCTACTGGTTGATTATAGTGGCGATAAACTCATCTTT
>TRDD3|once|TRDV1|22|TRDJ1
CALGASTALCTGGYPYTDKLIF
TGTGCTCTTGGGGCATCCACAGCGTTGTGTACTGGGGGATACCCGTACACCGATAAACTCATCTTT
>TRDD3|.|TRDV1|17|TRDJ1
CALGERTGGYCTDKLIF
TGTGCTCTTGGGGAAAGAACTGGGGGATACTGCACCGATAAACTCATCTTT
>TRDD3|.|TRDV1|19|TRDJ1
CALGDRAFPVLGDLGKLIF
TGTGCTCTTGGGGACCGGGCCTTCCCTGTACTGGGGGATTTGGGTAAACTCATCTTT
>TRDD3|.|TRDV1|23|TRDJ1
CALGEMLGFPVLGDVSYTDKLIF
TGTGCTCTTGGGGAGATGCTGGGCTTCCCGGTACTGGGGGATGTATCGTACACCGATAAACTCATCTTT
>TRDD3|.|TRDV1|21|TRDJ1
CALGELPSPSPGGVYTDKLIF
TGTGCTCTTGGGGAATTGCCTTCCCCCTCGCCTGGGGGAGTCTACACCGATAAACTCATCTTT
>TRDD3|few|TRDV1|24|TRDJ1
CALGESRGVRVLGDDSAYTDKLIF
TGTGCTCTTGGGGAATCCAGGGGTGTCCGCGTACTGGGGGATGACTCGGCGTACACCGATAAACTCATCTTT
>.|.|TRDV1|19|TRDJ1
CALGETAYYRGGNTDKLIF
TGTGCTCTTGGGGAAACCGCCTACTACCGTGGGGGGAACACCGATAAACTCATCTTT
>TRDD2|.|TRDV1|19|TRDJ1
CALGVPFLRWDLNTDKLIF
TGTGCTCTTGGGGTCCCATTCCTACGTTGGGACCTAAACACCGATAAACTCATCTTT
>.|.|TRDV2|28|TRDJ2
CACEPCEGYSKVFRNDACGSALTAQLFF
TGTGCCTGTGAGCCCTGTGAGGGATATAGCAAGGTTTTTCGTAATGATGCCTGTGGTAGTGCTTTGACAGCACAACTCTTCTTT
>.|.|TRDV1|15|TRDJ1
CALGALRGLTDKLIF
TGTGCTCTTGGGGCCCTTAGGGGGCTCACCGATAAACTCATCTTT
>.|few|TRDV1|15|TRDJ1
CALGEPAGDTDKLIF
TGTGCTCTTGGGGAACCGGCCGGGGACACCGATAAACTCATCTTT
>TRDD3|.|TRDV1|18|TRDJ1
CALGEDFLFWGYRDKLIF
TGTGCTCTTGGGGAGGACTTCCTGTTCTGGGGATACCGCGATAAACTCATCTTT
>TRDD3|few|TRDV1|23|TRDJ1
CALGDFLDLTWGIRGVYTDKLIF
TGTGCTCTTGGGGACTTCCTAGACCTTACCTGGGGGATACGAGGGGTGTACACCGATAAACTCATCTTT
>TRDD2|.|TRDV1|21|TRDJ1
CALGELSYYKGTPPYTDKLIF
TGTGCTCTTGGGGAACTTTCCTACTACAAGGGGACCCCCCCTTACACCGATAAACTCATCTTT
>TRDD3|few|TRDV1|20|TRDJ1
CALGEELGVTGGYFGDKLIF
TGTGCTCTTGGGGAAGAGTTAGGGGTAACTGGGGGATACTTTGGCGATAAACTCATCTTT
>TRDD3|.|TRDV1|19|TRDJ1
CALGEPAIAGGHHTDKLIF
TGTGCTCTTGGGGAACCCGCCATTGCTGGGGGACACCACACCGATAAACTCATCTTT
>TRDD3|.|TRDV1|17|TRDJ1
CALGELSYYTGGTKLIF
TGTGCTCTTGGGGAACTATCCTACTATACTGGGGGAACAAAACTCATCTTT
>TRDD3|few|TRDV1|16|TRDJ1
CALGDGGYAWADKLIF
TGTGCTCTTGGGGACGGGGGATACGCCTGGGCCGATAAACTCATCTTT
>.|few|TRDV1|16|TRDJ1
CALGDQLPGWTDKLIF
TGTGCTCTTGGGGATCAACTTCCGGGTTGGACCGATAAACTCATCTTT
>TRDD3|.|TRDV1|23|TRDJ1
CALGELPSRETGGYALFTDKLIF
TGTGCTCTCGGGGAACTTCCCTCACGGGAGACTGGGGGATACGCATTGTTCACCGATAAACTCATCTTT
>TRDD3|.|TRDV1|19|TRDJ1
CALGPPGGTADWTADKLIF
TGTGCTCTTGGGCCTCCTGGGGGTACTGCCGACTGGACCGCCGATAAACTCATCTTT
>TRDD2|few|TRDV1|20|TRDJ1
CALGEGSSFLPLPYTDKLIF
TGTGCTCTTGGGGAGGGATCTTCCTTCCTACCGCTCCCTTACACCGATAAACTCATCTTT
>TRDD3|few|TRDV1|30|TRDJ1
CALGELSSGRGTEGIIPKTGGYAIAGKLIF
TGTGCTCTTGGGGAACTTTCGTCAGGCCGCGGAACGGAGGGGATAATCCCCAAGACTGGGGGATACGCCATAGCGGGTAAACTCATCTTT
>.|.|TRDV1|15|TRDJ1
CALGDYTEDTDKLIF
TGTGCTCTTGGGGACTACACCGAGGACACCGATAAACTCATCTTT
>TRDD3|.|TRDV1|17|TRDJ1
CALGVLAGGFYTDKLIF
TGTGCTCTTGGCGTACTCGCTGGGGGATTTTACACCGATAAACTCATCTTT
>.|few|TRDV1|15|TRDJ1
CALGEHGAYTDKLIF
TGTGCTCTTGGGGAACACGGGGCTTACACCGATAAACTCATCTTT